A selection of T cell receptor beta chains follows, all from one sample in a study of T cell responses to AZD1222 COVID-19 vaccine. Sequencing used immunoSEQ multiplex PCR; TCRdb keeps in-frame clones, though not all of them. The sample has around 71,000 clones; around four fifths are singletons. Sequencing was performed on peripheral blood, taken on day 0 of AZD1222 vaccination. The receptors come from an adult in good health. CDR3s include the opening cysteine and the closing phenylalanine or tryptophan. Each record gives: D gene, J gene, clone size, CDR3 length, V gene, CDR3 protein, CDR3 DNA. A D gene is named only where the DNA matches it firmly. Clone size is stated in some rows and not others, as once, few, many or a class when expanded.

d_gene: .; j_gene: TRBJ2-7; abundance: once; len: 13; v_gene: TRBV9; CDR3aa: CASSVGLSYEQYF; CDR3nt: TGTGCCAGCAGCGTAGGACTTTCCTACGAGCAGTACTTC
d_gene: .; j_gene: TRBJ2-1; abundance: .; len: 12; v_gene: TRBV5-1; CDR3aa: CASSSRKNEQFF; CDR3nt: TGCGCCAGCAGCTCTCGGAAGAATGAGCAGTTCTTC
d_gene: TRBD1; j_gene: TRBJ1-4; abundance: .; len: 16; v_gene: TRBV6-1; CDR3aa: CASSEFSGTGNEKLFF; CDR3nt: TGTGCCAGCAGTGAGTTCTCCGGGACAGGGAATGAAAAACTGTTTTTT
d_gene: TRBD1; j_gene: TRBJ1-3; abundance: few; len: 20; v_gene: TRBV5-8; CDR3aa: CASSFGQGGGKRIKGNTIYF; CDR3nt: TGTGCCAGCAGCTTCGGACAGGGGGGCGGAAAACGCATTAAGGGAAACACCATATATTTT
d_gene: .; j_gene: TRBJ2-7; abundance: .; len: 15; v_gene: TRBV6-2/TRBV6-3; CDR3aa: CASSYRTGAVGEQYF; CDR3nt: TGTGCCAGCAGTTACCGTACGGGGGCTGTGGGCGAGCAGTACTTC
d_gene: TRBD1; j_gene: TRBJ1-5; abundance: .; len: 16; v_gene: TRBV30; CDR3aa: CARSGTDHYSNQPQHF; CDR3nt: TGTGCCCGTTCCGGGACAGACCATTATAGCAATCAGCCCCAGCATTTT
d_gene: TRBD1; j_gene: TRBJ1-2; abundance: .; len: 15; v_gene: TRBV4-3; CDR3aa: CASSQGSGGDYGYTF; CDR3nt: TGCGCCAGCAGCCAAGGCTCAGGGGGTGACTATGGCTACACCTTC
d_gene: .; j_gene: TRBJ2-3; abundance: once; len: 18; v_gene: TRBV12-5; CDR3aa: CASGLVAGGLPMADTQYF; CDR3nt: TGTGCTAGTGGTTTGGTAGCTGGGGGACTCCCCATGGCAGATACGCAGTATTTT
d_gene: TRBD1; j_gene: TRBJ1-1; abundance: .; len: 16; v_gene: TRBV6-1; CDR3aa: CASSEATGQGKTEAFF; CDR3nt: TGTGCCAGCAGTGAAGCTACCGGACAGGGAAAAACTGAAGCTTTCTTT
d_gene: .; j_gene: TRBJ1-3; abundance: few; len: 16; v_gene: TRBV7-6; CDR3aa: CASSSSDSGTLSTIYF; CDR3nt: TGTGCCAGCAGCTCTTCAGACAGCGGCACCTTGAGCACCATATATTTT
d_gene: TRBD1; j_gene: TRBJ2-2; abundance: .; len: 16; v_gene: TRBV5-6; CDR3aa: CASSGGTGWNTGELFF; CDR3nt: TGTGCCAGCAGCGGAGGGACAGGGTGGAACACCGGGGAGCTGTTTTTT
d_gene: .; j_gene: TRBJ2-7; abundance: .; len: 15; v_gene: TRBV19; CDR3aa: CASSIKSDSRFEQYF; CDR3nt: TGTGCCAGTAGTATTAAATCGGACAGCCGGTTCGAGCAGTACTTC
d_gene: .; j_gene: TRBJ1-2; abundance: .; len: 15; v_gene: TRBV4-3; CDR3aa: CASSQDLTSRYGYTF; CDR3nt: TGCGCCAGCAGCCAAGATCTGACTTCTCGGTATGGCTACACCTTC
d_gene: .; j_gene: TRBJ2-2; abundance: .; len: 13; v_gene: TRBV10-3; CDR3aa: CAISEGYTGELFF; CDR3nt: TGTGCCATCAGTGAGGGGTACACCGGGGAGCTGTTTTTT
d_gene: .; j_gene: TRBJ1-5; abundance: .; len: 14; v_gene: TRBV6-6; CDR3aa: CASNDQASNQPQHF; CDR3nt: TGTGCCAGCAATGACCAGGCCAGCAATCAGCCCCAGCATTTT
d_gene: .; j_gene: TRBJ2-3; abundance: once; len: 14; v_gene: TRBV5-4; CDR3aa: CASSLDERTDTQYF; CDR3nt: TGTGCCAGCAGCTTGGACGAGAGGACAGATACGCAGTATTTT
d_gene: TRBD2; j_gene: TRBJ2-1; abundance: .; len: 19; v_gene: TRBV4-1; CDR3aa: CASSQEQVQVGGPYNEQFF; CDR3nt: TGCGCCAGCAGCCAAGAACAAGTTCAAGTGGGAGGGCCATACAATGAGCAGTTCTTC
d_gene: .; j_gene: TRBJ1-2; abundance: .; len: 15; v_gene: TRBV7-9; CDR3aa: CASNSKRDGPYGYTF; CDR3nt: TGTGCCAGCAACTCAAAAAGGGACGGGCCCTATGGCTACACCTTC
d_gene: TRBD1; j_gene: TRBJ2-2; abundance: .; len: 15; v_gene: TRBV9; CDR3aa: CASRATGLATGELFF; CDR3nt: TGTGCCAGCAGAGCGACAGGGTTGGCCACCGGGGAGCTGTTTTTT
d_gene: TRBD1; j_gene: TRBJ1-4; abundance: .; len: 20; v_gene: TRBV7-3; CDR3aa: CASSSLKPGQGATAGEKLFF; CDR3nt: TGTGCCAGCAGCTCCCTTAAGCCCGGACAGGGGGCGACAGCCGGTGAAAAACTGTTTTTT
d_gene: TRBD1; j_gene: TRBJ1-4; abundance: .; len: 14; v_gene: TRBV7-9; CDR3aa: CASSQGGLSEKLFF; CDR3nt: TGTGCCAGCAGCCAAGGGGGCCTTTCGGAAAAACTGTTTTTT
d_gene: TRBD1; j_gene: TRBJ1-3; abundance: .; len: 15; v_gene: TRBV9; CDR3aa: CASSPDRASGNTIYF; CDR3nt: TGTGCCAGCAGCCCGGACAGGGCCTCTGGAAACACCATATATTTT
d_gene: .; j_gene: TRBJ2-1; abundance: .; len: 16; v_gene: TRBV27; CDR3aa: CASSAWSSTRRNEQFF; CDR3nt: TGTGCCAGCAGTGCTTGGAGTAGTACTCGCCGGAATGAGCAGTTCTTC
d_gene: TRBD2; j_gene: TRBJ2-5; abundance: .; len: 15; v_gene: TRBV19; CDR3aa: CASSKGLAGWETQYF; CDR3nt: TGTGCCAGTAGTAAGGGACTAGCGGGATGGGAGACCCAGTACTTC
d_gene: TRBD1; j_gene: TRBJ1-1; abundance: .; len: 14; v_gene: TRBV7-2; CDR3aa: CASSKTGSNTEAFF; CDR3nt: TGTGCCAGCAGTAAGACAGGGTCGAACACTGAAGCTTTCTTT
d_gene: .; j_gene: TRBJ2-6; abundance: .; len: 19; v_gene: TRBV11-2; CDR3aa: CASSLYRAQRDSGANVLTF; CDR3nt: TGTGCCAGCAGCTTATACCGTGCGCAGCGTGACTCTGGGGCCAACGTCCTGACTTTC
d_gene: TRBD1; j_gene: TRBJ2-7; abundance: few; len: 14; v_gene: TRBV6-5; CDR3aa: CASSSDRVGYEQYF; CDR3nt: TGTGCCAGCAGTTCCGACAGGGTAGGGTACGAGCAGTACTTC
d_gene: .; j_gene: TRBJ1-4; abundance: many; len: 16; v_gene: TRBV5-1; CDR3aa: CASSWSDSTLNEKLFF; CDR3nt: TGCGCCAGCAGCTGGAGTGACTCTACCCTTAATGAAAAACTGTTTTTT
d_gene: .; j_gene: TRBJ2-1; abundance: .; len: 17; v_gene: TRBV7-8; CDR3aa: CASSSGRGKSSYNEQFF; CDR3nt: TGTGCCAGCAGCTCGGGTCGGGGTAAGAGCTCCTACAATGAGCAGTTCTTC
d_gene: .; j_gene: TRBJ2-3; abundance: .; len: 15; v_gene: TRBV7-2; CDR3aa: CASSLDRSSTDTQYF; CDR3nt: TGTGCCAGCAGCCTCGACAGATCTAGCACAGATACGCAGTATTTT
d_gene: TRBD2; j_gene: TRBJ2-2; abundance: .; len: 14; v_gene: TRBV19; CDR3aa: CASSRTRAGGELFF; CDR3nt: TGTGCCAGTAGTAGGACTAGAGCGGGCGGGGAGCTGTTTTTT
d_gene: TRBD1; j_gene: TRBJ1-1; abundance: once; len: 15; v_gene: TRBV18; CDR3aa: CASSPRGQGDTEAFF; CDR3nt: TGTGCCAGCTCACCACGGGGACAGGGGGACACTGAAGCTTTCTTT
d_gene: .; j_gene: TRBJ2-5; abundance: .; len: 12; v_gene: TRBV18; CDR3aa: CASSPLQETQYF; CDR3nt: TGTGCCAGCTCACCACTCCAAGAGACCCAGTACTTC
d_gene: .; j_gene: TRBJ1-2; abundance: .; len: 13; v_gene: TRBV7-2; CDR3aa: CASSPGDFYGYTF; CDR3nt: TGTGCCAGCAGCCCCGGAGATTTCTATGGCTACACCTTC
d_gene: .; j_gene: TRBJ1-1; abundance: .; len: 13; v_gene: TRBV5-1; CDR3aa: CASSSEGRTVAFF; CDR3nt: TGCGCCAGCAGCTCCGAAGGACGGACTGTAGCTTTCTTT
d_gene: .; j_gene: TRBJ1-1; abundance: .; len: 12; v_gene: TRBV4-3; CDR3aa: CASSQGRSEAFF; CDR3nt: TGCGCCAGCAGCCAAGGCCGTAGTGAAGCTTTCTTT
d_gene: .; j_gene: TRBJ2-5; abundance: .; len: 18; v_gene: TRBV6-2/TRBV6-3; CDR3aa: CASSQPRAAEWSGETQYF; CDR3nt: TGTGCCAGCAGTCAACCGCGAGCAGCGGAATGGTCGGGGGAGACCCAGTACTTC
d_gene: TRBD1; j_gene: TRBJ1-1; abundance: .; len: 14; v_gene: TRBV19; CDR3aa: CASSNRDRGAEAFF; CDR3nt: TGTGCCAGTAGTAATCGAGACAGGGGGGCTGAAGCTTTCTTT
d_gene: .; j_gene: TRBJ2-7; abundance: .; len: 14; v_gene: TRBV24-1; CDR3aa: CATSEERSSYEQYF; CDR3nt: TGTGCCACCAGTGAGGAACGGAGCTCCTACGAGCAGTACTTC
d_gene: TRBD2; j_gene: TRBJ2-2; abundance: .; len: 14; v_gene: TRBV4-2; CDR3aa: CASRSGRETGELFF; CDR3nt: TGTGCCAGCAGGAGCGGGAGGGAGACCGGGGAGCTGTTTTTT
d_gene: .; j_gene: TRBJ2-2; abundance: .; len: 12; v_gene: TRBV15; CDR3aa: CATSRDTGELFF; CDR3nt: TGTGCCACCAGCAGAGACACCGGGGAGCTGTTTTTT